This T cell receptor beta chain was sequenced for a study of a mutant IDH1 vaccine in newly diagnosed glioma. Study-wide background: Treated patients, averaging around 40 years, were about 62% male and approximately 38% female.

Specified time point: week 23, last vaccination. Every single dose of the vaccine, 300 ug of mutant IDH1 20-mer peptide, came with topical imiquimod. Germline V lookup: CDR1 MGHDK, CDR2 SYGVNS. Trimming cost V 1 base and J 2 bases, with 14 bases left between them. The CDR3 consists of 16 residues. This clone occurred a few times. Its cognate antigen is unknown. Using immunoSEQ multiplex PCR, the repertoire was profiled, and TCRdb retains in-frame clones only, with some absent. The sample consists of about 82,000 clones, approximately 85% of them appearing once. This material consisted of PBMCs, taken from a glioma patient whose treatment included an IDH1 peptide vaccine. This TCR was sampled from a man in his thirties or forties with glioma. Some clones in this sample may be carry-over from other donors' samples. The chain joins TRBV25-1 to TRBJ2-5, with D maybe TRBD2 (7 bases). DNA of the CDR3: TGTGCCAGCAGTGAATTGGGAGGGGGATTACAAGAGACCCAGTACTTC. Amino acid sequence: CASSELGGGLQETQYF.